The source of this T cell receptor beta chain is a study of cytomegalovirus exposure and HLA in healthy donors. The overall study: As an earlier analysis found, roughly 180 million T cells yielded about 120 million unique TCR beta sequences. HLA-typed donors were the source of approximately 88 million unique TCRs held in an early data release. Study results and limitations: Presence/absence analyses assumed roughly uniform sequencing depth across donors.

Germline V gene lookup returns CDR1 MDHEN and CDR2 SYDVKM. CDR3 length: 14 amino acids. Trimming took 8 bases from V and 4 from J, leaving 17 bases between them. When sampled, the donors appeared nominally healthy, though they likely had unrecorded immune exposures. About this clone itself: The antigen remains unidentified.

Use of 60 Vbeta and 13 Jbeta primers characterized the PCR. Sequenced by immunoSEQ multiplex PCR; TCRdb stores in-frame clones only, minus some. Seen here are roughly 200,000 clones, around 90% observed once, and the top ten hold around 0.99%. What was sequenced was PBMCs. The clonotype was recovered from a boy aged 2-9 years in good health and CMV-seronegative. V gene TRBV28 combines with J gene TRBJ1-1; the D is unclear. Here the CDR3 reads CASGPGERTTEAFF. Written as DNA, the CDR3 is TGTGCCAGCGGACCCGGGGAGAGAACCACTGAAGCTTTCTTT.